The subject of this entry is one T cell receptor (beta chain). Its antigen is as yet unknown. This record belongs to a study of shared clonotypes between healthy human individuals. Overall study findings and caveats: Donors were few, which limited the genetic and exposure-history diversity represented.

Each unsorted PBMC replicate got 300 ng genomic DNA, 25,000 to 30,000 genomes. Ten immunoSEQ deep assay plates held the unsorted PBMC DNA. TCRdb's copy holds only in-frame clones and misses some; the assay was immunoSEQ multiplex PCR. The sample carries about 510,000 clones, 60% to 80% recorded once. This clonotype originated in a woman in her 40s in good health. Some clones in this sample may be carry-over from other donors' samples. The specimen was PBMCs.

The CDR3 loop is CASSPTRAGIGNEQFF. CDR3 DNA: TGTGCCAGCAGCCCCACCAGAGCGGGAATAGGGAATGAGCAGTTCTTC. The chain is built from TRBV7-9 and TRBJ2-1; 7 bases line up with TRBD2. Germline CDR1 SEHNR, CDR2 FQNEAQ (reference sequence). The CDR3 runs to 16 residues. Trimming took 5 bases from V and 7 from J; bases not matched to a gene: 14.